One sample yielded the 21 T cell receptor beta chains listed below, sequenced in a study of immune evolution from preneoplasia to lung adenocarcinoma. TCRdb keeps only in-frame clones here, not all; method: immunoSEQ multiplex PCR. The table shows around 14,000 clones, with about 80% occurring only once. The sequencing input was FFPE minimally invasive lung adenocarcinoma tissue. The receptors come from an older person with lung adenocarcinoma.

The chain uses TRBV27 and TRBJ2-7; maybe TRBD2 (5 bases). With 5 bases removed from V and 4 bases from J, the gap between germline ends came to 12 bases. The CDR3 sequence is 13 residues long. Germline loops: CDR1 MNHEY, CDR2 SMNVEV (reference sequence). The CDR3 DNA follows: TGTGCCAGCAGTAACGGGAAACTTTACGAGCAGTACTTC. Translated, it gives CASSNGKLYEQYF.

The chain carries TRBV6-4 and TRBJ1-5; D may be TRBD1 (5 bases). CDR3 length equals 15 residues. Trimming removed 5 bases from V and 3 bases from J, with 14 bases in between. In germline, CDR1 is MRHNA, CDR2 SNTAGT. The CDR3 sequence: CASSSDSFNNQPQHF. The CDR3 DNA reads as TGTGCCAGCAGTTCCGACAGTTTTAACAATCAGCCCCAGCATTTT.

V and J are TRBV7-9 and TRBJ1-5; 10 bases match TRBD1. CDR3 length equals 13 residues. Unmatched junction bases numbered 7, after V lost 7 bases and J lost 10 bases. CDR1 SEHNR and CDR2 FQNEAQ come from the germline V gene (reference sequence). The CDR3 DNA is TGTGCCAGCAACGGACAGGGGGGGGAACCCCAGCATTTT. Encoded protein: CASNGQGGEPQHF.

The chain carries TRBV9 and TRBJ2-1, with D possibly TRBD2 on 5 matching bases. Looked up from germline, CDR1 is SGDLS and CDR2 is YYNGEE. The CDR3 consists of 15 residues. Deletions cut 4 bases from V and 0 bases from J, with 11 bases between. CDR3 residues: CASSPLRDSYNEQFF. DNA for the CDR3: TGTGCCAGCAGCCCGCTCCGGGACTCCTACAATGAGCAGTTCTTC.

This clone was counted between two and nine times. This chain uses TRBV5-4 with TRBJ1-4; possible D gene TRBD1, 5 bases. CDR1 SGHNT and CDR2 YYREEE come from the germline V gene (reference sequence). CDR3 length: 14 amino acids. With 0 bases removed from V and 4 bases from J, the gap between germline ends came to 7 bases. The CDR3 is CASSLGGDNEKLFF. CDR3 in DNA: TGTGCCAGCAGCTTGGGAGGGGATAATGAAAAACTGTTTTTT.

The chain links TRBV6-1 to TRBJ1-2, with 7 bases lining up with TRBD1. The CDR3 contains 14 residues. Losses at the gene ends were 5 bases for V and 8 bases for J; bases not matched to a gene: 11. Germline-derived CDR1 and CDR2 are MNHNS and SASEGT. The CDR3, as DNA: TGTGCCAGCAGTTTAGAGGGGGCGTCGTTAGGCTACACCTTC. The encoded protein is CASSLEGASLGYTF.

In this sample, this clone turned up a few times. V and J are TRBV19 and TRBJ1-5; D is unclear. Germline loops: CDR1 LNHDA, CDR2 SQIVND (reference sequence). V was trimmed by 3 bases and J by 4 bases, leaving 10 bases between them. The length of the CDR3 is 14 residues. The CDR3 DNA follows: TGTGCCAGTAGTATGAGCCATGGGAATCAGCCCCAGCATTTT. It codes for CASSMSHGNQPQHF.

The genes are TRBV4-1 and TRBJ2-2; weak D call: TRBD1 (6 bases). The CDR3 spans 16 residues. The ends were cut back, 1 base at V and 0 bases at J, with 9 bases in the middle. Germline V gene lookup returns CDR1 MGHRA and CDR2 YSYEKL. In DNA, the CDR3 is TGCGCCAGCAGCCAAGGCGCAGGGGCGAACACCGGGGAGCTGTTTTTT. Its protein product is CASSQGAGANTGELFF.

The CDR3 is CASSLGMGRTEAFF. CDR3 nucleotide sequence: TGTGCCAGCAGCCTGGGGATGGGGCGCACTGAAGCTTTCTTT. This chain connects TRBV4-2 to TRBJ1-1; a possible D gene is TRBD1 (5 bases). Trimming shortened V by 4 bases and J by 4 bases, and 13 bases separated the two germline ends. This CDR3 spans 14 amino acids. Germline assignment: CDR1 LGHNA and CDR2 YNFKEQ.

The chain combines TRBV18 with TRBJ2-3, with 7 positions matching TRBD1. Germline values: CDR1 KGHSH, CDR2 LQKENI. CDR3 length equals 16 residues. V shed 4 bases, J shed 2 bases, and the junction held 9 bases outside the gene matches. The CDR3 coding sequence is TGTGCCAGCTCACGTATCACCGGGACAGACACAGATACGCAGTATTTT. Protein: CASSRITGTDTDTQYF.

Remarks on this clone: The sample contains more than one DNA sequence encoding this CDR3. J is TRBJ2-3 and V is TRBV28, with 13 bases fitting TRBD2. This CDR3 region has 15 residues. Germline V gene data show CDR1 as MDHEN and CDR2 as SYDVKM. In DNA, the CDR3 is TGTGCTAGCCGCGGGACTAGCGGGGGCACAGATACGCAGTATTTT. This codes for CASRGTSGGTDTQYF. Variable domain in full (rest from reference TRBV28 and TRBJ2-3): DVKVTQSSRYLVKRTGEKVFLECVQDMDHENMFWYRQDPGLGLRLIYFSYDVKMKEKGDIPEGYSVSREKKERFSLILESASTNQTSMYLCASRGTSGGTDTQYFGPGTRLTVL.

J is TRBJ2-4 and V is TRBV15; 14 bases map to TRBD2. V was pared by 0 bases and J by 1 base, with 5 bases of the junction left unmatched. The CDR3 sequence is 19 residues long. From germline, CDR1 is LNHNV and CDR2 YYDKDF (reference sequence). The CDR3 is CATSREGTSGSLAKNIQYF. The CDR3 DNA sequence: TGTGCCACCAGCAGAGAAGGGACTAGCGGGAGTTTGGCCAAAAACATTCAGTACTTC.

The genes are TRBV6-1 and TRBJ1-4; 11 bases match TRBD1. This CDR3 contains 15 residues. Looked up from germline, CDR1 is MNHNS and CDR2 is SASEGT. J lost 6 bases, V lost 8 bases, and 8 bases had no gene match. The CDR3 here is CASHRTGQGDEKLFF. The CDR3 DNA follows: TGTGCCAGCCACCGCACGGGACAGGGGGATGAAAAACTGTTTTTT.

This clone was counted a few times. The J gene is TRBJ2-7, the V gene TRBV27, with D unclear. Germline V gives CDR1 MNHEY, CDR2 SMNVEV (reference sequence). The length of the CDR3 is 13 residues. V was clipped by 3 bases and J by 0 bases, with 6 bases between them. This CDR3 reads CASSFTASYEQYF. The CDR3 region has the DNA TGTGCCAGCAGTTTCACTGCCTCCTACGAGCAGTACTTC.

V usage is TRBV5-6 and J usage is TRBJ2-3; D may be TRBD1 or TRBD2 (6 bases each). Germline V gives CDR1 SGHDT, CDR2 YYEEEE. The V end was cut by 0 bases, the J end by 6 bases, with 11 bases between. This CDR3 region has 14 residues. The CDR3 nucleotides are TGTGCCAGCAGCTTGGTACAGGGAGGCGATACGCAGTATTTT. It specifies CASSLVQGGDTQYF.

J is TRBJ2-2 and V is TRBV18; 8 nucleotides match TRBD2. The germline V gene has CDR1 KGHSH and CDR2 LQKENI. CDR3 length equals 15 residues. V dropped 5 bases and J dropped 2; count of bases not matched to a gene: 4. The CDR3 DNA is TGTGCCAGCTCAAGGACTAGCAGTAACACCGGGGAGCTGTTTTTT. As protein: CASSRTSSNTGELFF.

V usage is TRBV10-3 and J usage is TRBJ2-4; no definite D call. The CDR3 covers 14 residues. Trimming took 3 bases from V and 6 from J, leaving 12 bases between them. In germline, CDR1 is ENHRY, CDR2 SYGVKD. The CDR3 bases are TGTGCCATCAGTGATACCAGCATCCCAAACATTCAGTACTTC. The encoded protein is CAISDTSIPNIQYF.

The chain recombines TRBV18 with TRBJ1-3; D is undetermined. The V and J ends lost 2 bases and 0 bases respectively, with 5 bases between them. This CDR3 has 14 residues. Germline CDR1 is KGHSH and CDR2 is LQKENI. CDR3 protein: CASSPNFSGNTIYF. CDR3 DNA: TGTGCCAGCTCACCAAACTTCTCTGGAAACACCATATATTTT.

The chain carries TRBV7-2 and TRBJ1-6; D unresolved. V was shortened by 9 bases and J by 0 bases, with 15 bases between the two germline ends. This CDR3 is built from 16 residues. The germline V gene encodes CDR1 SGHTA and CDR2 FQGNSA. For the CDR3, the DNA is TGTGCCAGTGGGCGTGTGGGGAACTCCTATAATTCACCCCTCCACTTT. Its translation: CASGRVGNSYNSPLHF.

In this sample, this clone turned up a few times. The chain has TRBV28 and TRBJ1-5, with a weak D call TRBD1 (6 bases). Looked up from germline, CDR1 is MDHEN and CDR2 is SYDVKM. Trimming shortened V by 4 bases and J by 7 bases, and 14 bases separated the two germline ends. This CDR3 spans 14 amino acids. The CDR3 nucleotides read TGTGCCAGCAGTTCCACACAGGGAAGACAGCCCCAGCATTTT. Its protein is CASSSTQGRQPQHF.

Here the CDR3 DNA reads TGTGCCAGCAGCCCCGGGACAGGGGGCCGGACCCTCCACTTT. This translates into CASSPGTGGRTLHF. V gene TRBV7-9 combines with J gene TRBJ1-6, with 12 bases matching TRBD1. This CDR3 spans 14 amino acids. Germline-derived CDR1 and CDR2 are SEHNR and FQNEAQ (reference sequence). Losses at the gene ends were 5 bases for V and 14 bases for J; bases not matched to a gene: 7.